Listed below are T cell receptor beta chains from one sample, sequenced in a study of blood T cell repertoires in COVID-19. The assay was immunoSEQ multiplex PCR, and TCRdb's table has in-frame clones only and misses some. The data contain about 480,000 clones, 70% to 90% of them singletons. Sequences were obtained from PBMCs or T cells enriched from blood (not recorded which). Receptor source: a woman aged 40-49 years who had recovered from COVID-19. Both conserved end residues are part of each CDR3. D genes are given only for firm matches. Not all rows give a size; the values are once, few, many and, for expanded clones, a class.

>TRBD1|TRBJ1-3|.|TRBV10-3
TGTGCCATCAGTGAGGGACAGGGGGCCAACACCATATATTTT
CAISEGQGANTIYF
>.|TRBJ1-6|.|TRBV25-1
TGTGCCAGCAGTGAAACTTTAAGGAGCTCCTATAATTCACCCCTCCACTTT
CASSETLRSSYNSPLHF
>.|TRBJ1-4|.|TRBV3-1/TRBV3-2
TGTGCCAGCAGCCCCCGACAAGCAACTAATGAAAAACTGTTTTTT
CASSPRQATNEKLFF
>TRBD2|TRBJ2-1|once|TRBV3-1/TRBV3-2
TGTGCCAGCAGCCAAGAGCGGGGACTAGCGGGAAAGCGGGGACACAATGAGCAGTTCTTC
CASSQERGLAGKRGHNEQFF
>.|TRBJ1-5|.|TRBV12-3/TRBV12-4
TGTGCCAGCAGTTTTCGGAGCAATCAGCCCCAGCATTTT
CASSFRSNQPQHF
>TRBD1|TRBJ2-1|.|TRBV11-1
TGTGCCAGCAGCCCGGGACAGAGTAATAAAAATGAGCAGTTCTTC
CASSPGQSNKNEQFF
>.|TRBJ1-2|.|TRBV7-8
TGTGCCAGCAGCTTAGGCGGGTCTAACTATGGCTACACCTTC
CASSLGGSNYGYTF
>TRBD2|TRBJ2-5|.|TRBV9
TGTGCCAGCAGCGTGGAGCGGGAGCGGGAGACCCAGTACTTC
CASSVERERETQYF
>TRBD1|TRBJ1-2|.|TRBV6-2/TRBV6-3
TGTGCCAGCAGTTACTCAGGGACAGGAAACGGCTACACCTTC
CASSYSGTGNGYTF
>.|TRBJ2-2|.|TRBV12-5
TGTGCTAGTGGTTTCCTACAGGGCATCGGCACCGGGGAGCTGTTTTTT
CASGFLQGIGTGELFF
>TRBD1|TRBJ1-4|.|TRBV11-2
TGTGCCAGCAGCTTGGCCGGGACAGGGGTATTGGAAAAACTGTTTTTT
CASSLAGTGVLEKLFF
>.|TRBJ1-1|.|TRBV5-1
TGCGCCAGCAGCCCTGGACAGTTCTCTGAAGCTTTCTTT
CASSPGQFSEAFF
>TRBD1|TRBJ2-5|.|TRBV7-7
TGTGCTAGCAGCTTATTACCAGGGGGCTACCAAGAGACCCAGTACTTC
CASSLLPGGYQETQYF
>.|TRBJ1-5|.|TRBV12-3/TRBV12-4
TGTGCCAGCAGTGCGGGTAATCAGCCCCAGCATTTT
CASSAGNQPQHF
>TRBD1|TRBJ1-3|.|TRBV7-2
TGTGCCAGCAGCCCCGGACAGGGGAAAGGAAACACCATATATTTT
CASSPGQGKGNTIYF
>TRBD1|TRBJ1-4|once|TRBV28
TGTGCCAGCAGTTCCCCGGGACAGTATAATGAAAAACTGTTTTTT
CASSSPGQYNEKLFF
>TRBD1|TRBJ1-1|few|TRBV4-1
TGCGCCAGCAGCCATTACAGGGGGGACAACACTGAAGCTTTCTTT
CASSHYRGDNTEAFF
>.|TRBJ1-5|once|TRBV6-2/TRBV6-3
TGTGCCAGCAGCCTCTTGGGCGCGTTGAATCAGCCCCAGCATTTT
CASSLLGALNQPQHF
>TRBD2|TRBJ2-7|.|TRBV5-1
TGCGCCAGCAGCTTGACGGTGGCGGGAGCTTCCTACGAGCAGTACTTC
CASSLTVAGASYEQYF
>TRBD2|TRBJ2-1|.|TRBV7-6
TGTGCCAGCAGCTTCGTAGCGGGAGAGACCTACAATGAGCAGTTCTTC
CASSFVAGETYNEQFF
>TRBD2|TRBJ2-5|once|TRBV2
TGTGCCAGCGGACTAGCGGAGGGCGGGGAGACCCAGTACTTC
CASGLAEGGETQYF
>TRBD2|TRBJ2-5|.|TRBV4-2
TGTGCCAGCAGCCAAGAGGGACTAGCGGGAGGTTTGGCGGGAGAGACCCAGTACTTC
CASSQEGLAGGLAGETQYF
>TRBD2|TRBJ2-7|.|TRBV19
TGTGCCAGTAGTATAGCCCAGCGGGGCCACTACGAGCAGTACTTC
CASSIAQRGHYEQYF
>TRBD2|TRBJ2-3|once|TRBV7-2
TGTGCCAGCAGCAAGATAGCGGGAGGGTATGGGGATACGCAGTATTTT
CASSKIAGGYGDTQYF
>TRBD1|TRBJ1-3|.|TRBV30
TGTGCCTGGAGTCAACAGGGGGCGGCCGGAAACACCATATATTTT
CAWSQQGAAGNTIYF
>TRBD1|TRBJ1-2|few|TRBV10-1
TGCGCCAGCATTGTCGTGGCGACAGGGCGTCGTGAGGAACATGGCTACACCTTC
CASIVVATGRREEHGYTF
>.|TRBJ1-2|.|TRBV19
TGTGCCAGTAGACTGACAGGAGGCGTAGGCTACACCTTC
CASRLTGGVGYTF
>TRBD2|TRBJ2-3|.|TRBV4-3
TGCGCCAGCAGCCTCGGGCGGGAGCGAGATACGCAGTATTTT
CASSLGRERDTQYF
>.|TRBJ1-6|.|TRBV19
TGTGCCAGTAGTATAGTCGACAGACGACCCTCACCCCTCCACTTT
CASSIVDRRPSPLHF
>.|TRBJ2-7|.|TRBV15
TGTGCCACTAGTTTCCCGGGACTTCTTTATGAGCAGTACTTC
CATSFPGLLYEQYF
>.|TRBJ1-2|.|TRBV6-5
TGTGCCACCTCGTCAGGGATTAATCAGAACTATGGCTACACCTTC
CATSSGINQNYGYTF
>TRBD2|TRBJ2-1|.|TRBV19
TGTGCCAGTAGTATAGGCGGGACTAGCGGATACAATGAGCAGTTCTTC
CASSIGGTSGYNEQFF
>.|TRBJ1-3|.|TRBV20-1
TGCAGTGCTAGTGAGGGAGCCACCATATATTTT
CSASEGATIYF
>.|TRBJ1-2|.|TRBV7-2
TGTGCCAGCAGCTTAGGCACGGCAGGCATCTATGGCTACACCTTC
CASSLGTAGIYGYTF
>.|TRBJ2-1|.|TRBV5-1
TGCGCCAGCAGCACCCGAGCTCTCAATGAGCAGTTCTTC
CASSTRALNEQFF
>.|TRBJ1-1|.|TRBV6-2/TRBV6-3
TGTGCCAGCGGCCCCACCTATACACAGGAAGCTTTCTTT
CASGPTYTQEAFF
>TRBD2|TRBJ2-7|.|TRBV10-2
TGCGCCAGCAGCAGACTAGCGGATTCCTACGAGCAGTACTTC
CASSRLADSYEQYF
>TRBD1|TRBJ1-2|.|TRBV6-5
TGTGCCACCTCAACCGGGACAGGGGTTATCTATGGCTACACCTTC
CATSTGTGVIYGYTF
>.|TRBJ1-2|.|TRBV13
TGTGCCAGCAGCGCCGGGACAACCGCTAACTATGGCTACACCTTC
CASSAGTTANYGYTF
>TRBD1|TRBJ1-4|once|TRBV5-4
TGTGCCAGCAGCTTGCGAGTCGGGGGGACAGGGAATGAAAAACTGTTTTTT
CASSLRVGGTGNEKLFF
>.|TRBJ1-5|.|TRBV19
TGTGCCAGTAGTACCTCAGACACTCGTAGCAATCAGCCCCAGCATTTT
CASSTSDTRSNQPQHF
>.|TRBJ2-7|.|TRBV5-4
TGTGCCAGCAGGGCGAACTTAACAGAGGGGGACGAGCAGTACTTC
CASRANLTEGDEQYF
>.|TRBJ2-2|.|TRBV9
TGTGCCAGCAGCCCCCGGGGGTTAGCTGCCGGGGAGCTGTTTTTT
CASSPRGLAAGELFF
>.|TRBJ1-5|.|TRBV15
TGTGCCACCAGCAGTGAAGGTCGGGTGGGTAGCAATCAGCCCCAGCATTTT
CATSSEGRVGSNQPQHF
>.|TRBJ1-5|.|TRBV25-1
TGTGCCAGCAGTGAATTCGCCTGGGGAGGTCAACAGCCCCAGCATTTT
CASSEFAWGGQQPQHF